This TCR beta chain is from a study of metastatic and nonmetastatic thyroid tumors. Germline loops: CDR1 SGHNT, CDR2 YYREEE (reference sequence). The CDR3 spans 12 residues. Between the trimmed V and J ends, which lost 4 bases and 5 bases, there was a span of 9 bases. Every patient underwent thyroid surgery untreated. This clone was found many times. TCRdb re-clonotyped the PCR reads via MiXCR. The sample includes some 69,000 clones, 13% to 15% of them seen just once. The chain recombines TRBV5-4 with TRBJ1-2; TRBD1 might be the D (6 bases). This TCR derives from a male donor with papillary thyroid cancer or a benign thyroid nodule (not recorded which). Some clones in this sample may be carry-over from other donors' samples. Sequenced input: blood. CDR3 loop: CASSEGHYGYTF. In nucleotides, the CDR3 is TGTGCCAGCAGCGAGGGACATTATGGCTACACCTTC.